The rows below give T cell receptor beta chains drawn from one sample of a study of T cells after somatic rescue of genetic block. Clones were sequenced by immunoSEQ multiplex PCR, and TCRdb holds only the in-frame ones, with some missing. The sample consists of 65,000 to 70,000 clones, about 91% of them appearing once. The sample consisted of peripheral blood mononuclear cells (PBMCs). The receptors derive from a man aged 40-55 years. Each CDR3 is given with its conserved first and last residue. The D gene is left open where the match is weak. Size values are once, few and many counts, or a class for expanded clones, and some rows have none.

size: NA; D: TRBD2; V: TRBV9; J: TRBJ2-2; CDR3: CASGRGTNTGELFF; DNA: TGTGCCAGCGGGAGGGGCACGAACACCGGGGAGCTGTTTTTT
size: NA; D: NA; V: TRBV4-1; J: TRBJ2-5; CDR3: CASSQVSLGQETQYF; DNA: TGCGCCAGCAGCCAAGTTTCCCTGGGGCAAGAGACCCAGTACTTC
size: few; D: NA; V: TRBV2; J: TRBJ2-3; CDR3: CASRRGLFDTQYF; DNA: TGTGCCAGCAGGAGGGGACTCTTTGATACGCAGTATTTT
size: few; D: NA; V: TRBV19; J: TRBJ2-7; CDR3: CASSIDIRGRAYEQYF; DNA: TGTGCCAGTAGTATAGATATACGGGGCAGGGCCTACGAGCAGTACTTC
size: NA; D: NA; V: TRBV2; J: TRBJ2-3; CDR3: CASSEEGGPTDTQYF; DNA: TGTGCCAGCAGTGAAGAGGGGGGGCCCACAGATACGCAGTATTTT
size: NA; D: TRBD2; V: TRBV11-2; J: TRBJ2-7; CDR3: CASSSPREGYEQYF; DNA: TGTGCCAGCAGCTCCCCCAGGGAGGGGTACGAGCAGTACTTC
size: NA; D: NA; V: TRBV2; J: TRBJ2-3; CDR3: CASSFGVDTQYF; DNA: TGTGCCAGCAGCTTTGGGGTAGATACGCAGTATTTT
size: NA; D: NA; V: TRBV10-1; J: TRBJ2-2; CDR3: CASSVEGLNTGELFF; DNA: TGCGCCAGCAGTGTTGAAGGGCTGAACACCGGGGAGCTGTTTTTT
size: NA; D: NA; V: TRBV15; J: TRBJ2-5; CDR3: CATSRDAERGETQYF; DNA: TGTGCCACCAGCAGAGACGCCGAGCGCGGGGAGACCCAGTACTTC
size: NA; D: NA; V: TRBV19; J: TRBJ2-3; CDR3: CASKSRRDQDTQYF; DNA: TGTGCCAGTAAATCGAGGCGGGATCAAGATACGCAGTATTTT
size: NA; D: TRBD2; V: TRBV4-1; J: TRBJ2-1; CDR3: CASSQVAGAHNEQFF; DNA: TGCGCCAGCAGCCAAGTAGCGGGAGCCCACAATGAGCAGTTCTTC
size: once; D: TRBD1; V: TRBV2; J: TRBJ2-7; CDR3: CAGSDLTRQGYEQYF; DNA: TGTGCCGGCAGTGACCTCACCCGACAGGGGTACGAGCAGTACTTC
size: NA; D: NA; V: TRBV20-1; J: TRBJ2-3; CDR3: CSVKDIDTQYF; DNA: TGCAGTGTGAAGGACATAGATACGCAGTATTTT
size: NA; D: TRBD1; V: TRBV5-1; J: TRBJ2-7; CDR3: CASSQYRGRYEQYF; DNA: TGCGCCAGCAGCCAATACAGGGGGAGATACGAGCAGTACTTC
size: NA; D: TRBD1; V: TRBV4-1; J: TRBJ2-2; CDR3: CASSQETPGQENTGELFF; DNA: TGCGCCAGCAGCCAAGAAACTCCGGGACAGGAGAACACCGGGGAGCTGTTTTTT
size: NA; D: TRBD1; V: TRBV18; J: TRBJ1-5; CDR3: CASSSDRDQPQHF; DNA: TGTGCCAGCTCATCGGACAGGGATCAGCCCCAGCATTTT
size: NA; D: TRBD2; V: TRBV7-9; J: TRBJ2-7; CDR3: CASSFREGLFSLEQYF; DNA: TGTGCCAGCAGCTTTCGGGAGGGACTATTCTCTCTCGAGCAGTACTTC
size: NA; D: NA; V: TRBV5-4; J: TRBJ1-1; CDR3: CASSLDPRAGTEAFF; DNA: TGTGCCAGCAGCTTGGATCCCCGGGCAGGTACTGAAGCTTTCTTT
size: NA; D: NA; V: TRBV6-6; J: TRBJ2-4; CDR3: CASSYGLAKNIQYF; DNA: TGTGCCAGCAGTTACGGGTTAGCCAAAAACATTCAGTACTTC
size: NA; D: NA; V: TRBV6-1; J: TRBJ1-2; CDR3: CASSSNRMDISGYTF; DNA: TGTGCCAGCAGTTCCAACAGGATGGACATTTCTGGCTACACCTTC
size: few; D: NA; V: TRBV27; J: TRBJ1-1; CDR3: CASSLGPLGDTEAFF; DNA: TGTGCCAGCAGTTTAGGACCCCTCGGGGACACTGAAGCTTTCTTT
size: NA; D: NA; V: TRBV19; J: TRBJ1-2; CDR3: CASNHGYSGYTF; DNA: TGTGCCTCTAATCACGGGTACAGTGGCTACACCTTC
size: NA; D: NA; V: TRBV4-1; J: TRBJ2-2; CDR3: CASSPSYSGTGELFF; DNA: TGCGCCAGCAGCCCGTCATATAGCGGCACCGGGGAGCTGTTTTTT
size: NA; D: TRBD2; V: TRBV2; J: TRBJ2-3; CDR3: CASFWEGLGTDTQYF; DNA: TGTGCCAGCTTTTGGGAGGGACTAGGCACAGATACGCAGTATTTT
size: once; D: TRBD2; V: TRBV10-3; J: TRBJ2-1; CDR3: CAISESTSLYNEQFF; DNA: TGTGCCATCAGTGAGTCGACTAGCCTTTACAATGAGCAGTTCTTC
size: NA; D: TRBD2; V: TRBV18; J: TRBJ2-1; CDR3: CASSPAQRGLNEQFF; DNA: TGTGCCAGCTCACCAGCCCAGCGGGGGTTAAATGAGCAGTTCTTC
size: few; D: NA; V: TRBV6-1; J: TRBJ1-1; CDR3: CASSEEWGRGTEAFF; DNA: TGTGCCAGCAGTGAAGAATGGGGACGGGGAACTGAAGCTTTCTTT
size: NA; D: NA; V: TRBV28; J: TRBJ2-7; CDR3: CASSFGGRSYEQYF; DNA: TGTGCCAGCAGTTTTGGGGGTCGCTCCTACGAGCAGTACTTC
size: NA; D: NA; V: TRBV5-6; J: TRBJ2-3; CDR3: CASSSVPTDTQYF; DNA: TGTGCCAGCAGCTCCGTCCCCACAGATACGCAGTATTTT
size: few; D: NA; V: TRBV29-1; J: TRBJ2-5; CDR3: CSVEGGGDDETQYF; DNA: TGCAGCGTCGAGGGAGGGGGCGACGATGAGACCCAGTACTTC
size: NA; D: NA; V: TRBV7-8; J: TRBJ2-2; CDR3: CASSSSGGYTGELFF; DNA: TGTGCCAGCAGCTCATCAGGGGGGTACACCGGGGAGCTGTTTTTT
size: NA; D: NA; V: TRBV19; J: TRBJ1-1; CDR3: CASSGSRGNTEAFF; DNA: TGTGCCAGTAGTGGCAGCAGGGGCAACACTGAAGCTTTCTTT
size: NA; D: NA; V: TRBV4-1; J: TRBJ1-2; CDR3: CASSQRGSSTNGYTF; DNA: TGCGCCAGCAGCCAGCGAGGGAGTTCCACCAATGGCTACACCTTC
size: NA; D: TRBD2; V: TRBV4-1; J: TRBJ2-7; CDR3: CASSQAGGASYEQYF; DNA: TGCGCCAGCAGCCAGGCGGGGGGGGCATCCTACGAGCAGTACTTC
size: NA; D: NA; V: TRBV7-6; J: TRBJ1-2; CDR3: CASSPLGLNYGYTF; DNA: TGTGCCAGCAGCCCCCTTGGGTTAAACTATGGCTACACCTTC
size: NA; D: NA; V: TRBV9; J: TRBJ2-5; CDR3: CASSSQGSETQYF; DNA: TGTGCCAGCAGCTCACAGGGCTCAGAGACCCAGTACTTC
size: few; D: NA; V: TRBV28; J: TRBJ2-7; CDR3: CASSFESVGVYEQYF; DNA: TGTGCCAGCAGTTTTGAATCGGTGGGGGTCTACGAGCAGTACTTC